This TCR beta chain was retrieved from a study of CD8 T cells in Susac syndrome. CD8+ and CD4+ blood T cells underwent TCR beta sequencing. The RNA input was about 0.5 to 1 ug, and it was reverse transcribed with random hexamers. MiXCR was run by TCRdb on the immunoSEQ multiplex PCR reads, yielding one entry per CDR3 protein. The data show approximately 170,000 distinct CDR3 sequences, with 93% seen just once and roughly 0.13% held by the top ten. This CDR3 is built from 12 residues. Germline lookup yields CDR1 LGHDT and CDR2 YNNKEL (reference sequence). V lost 0 bases and J 8 bases, leaving 7 bases between the germline ends.

The gene calls are TRBV3-1 and TRBJ1-2; D is unclear. The TCR was taken from a human donor in good health. Input material: CD4+ T cells from PBMCs. CDR3 DNA: TGTGCCAGCAGCCAAGAAATCTACGGCTACACCTTC. Amino acid sequence: CASSQEIYGYTF.